These T cell receptor beta chains were read from a single sample in a study of post-analysis software for immune sequencing data. One entry per CDR3 protein results from TCRdb running MiXCR on the PCR reads. Of approximately 570,000 distinct CDR3 sequences listed, 44% are singletons. The sequenced sample consisted of blood. All receptors derive from a girl aged 10 to 17 with multiple sclerosis. CDR3s include the opening cysteine and the closing phenylalanine or tryptophan. D genes are given only for firm matches.

d_call,v_call,cdr3_aa
NA,TRBV28,CASSFGLHRETQYF
NA,TRBV4-2,CASSQERRFTDTQYF
NA,TRBV7-9,CASSPSQGRETQYF
NA,TRBV9,CASARRGPYNEQFF
NA,TRBV7-6,CASSTWDNSYEQYF
NA,TRBV7-6,CASSRTASGGDTQYF
NA,TRBV7-8,CASSLRLAFDLYEQYF
TRBD1,TRBV9,CASSVEGDRKATQYF
NA,TRBV11-3,CASSLFGRVGEQYF
NA,TRBV29-1,CSVAPGGSTGANVLTF
NA,TRBV4-1,CARQINEQFF
NA,TRBV12-3/TRBV12-4,CASSPPLALSSYSEQFF
NA,TRBV11-3,CASSLDSDQNIQYF
TRBD2,TRBV2,CASSGRLAGGHNTGELFF
NA,TRBV5-1,CVSSLGPLEKLFF
NA,TRBV7-2,CASSLVKGHTDTQYF
NA,TRBV13,CASSLKTAGSGTQETQYF
TRBD2,TRBV4-2,CASSQELAGARTDTQYF
TRBD1,TRBV6-1,CASSGPGQGSSYEQYF
NA,TRBV6-6,CASSDGRGEKLFF
NA,TRBV20-1,CSASAGPSYEQYF
NA,TRBV29-1,CSVLTASSYEQYF
NA,TRBV29-1,CSVLSPSAAANYGYTF
TRBD2,TRBV6-5,CASSSPLAGRTDTQYF
TRBD1,TRBV29-1,CSADRGETEAFF
NA,TRBV7-9,CASSSSGDSLSSYNEQFF
NA,TRBV29-1,CSVLLDGRGNEQYF
NA,TRBV20-1,CSASRQPRGEQFF
NA,TRBV12-3/TRBV12-4,CASVWVGGNEQFF
NA,TRBV10-3,CAISGGDSSYEQYF
NA,TRBV9,CASSVATREAGTEAFF
NA,TRBV9,CASSLKYNEQFF
NA,TRBV5-1,CASSPSGDSNQPQHF
TRBD2,TRBV20-1,CSAADPRSASGGEDTQYF
TRBD1,TRBV15,CATSIDRGPYNEQFF
TRBD1,TRBV29-1,CSVAQGSSYGYTF
NA,TRBV4-1,CASSQRGDIMNTEAFF
NA,TRBV30,CAWSVYGTRSTEAFF
NA,TRBV20-1,CSARDQEGRTDTQYF
NA,TRBV29-1,CSVVTRTPTNEQFF
NA,TRBV10-3,CAIMTGPGARDEQYF
NA,TRBV3-1,CASSQGVPNEQYF
TRBD1,TRBV10-1,CASSATPGQGGEETQYF
TRBD2,TRBV12-3/TRBV12-4,CASSLRTSGRNEQFF
NA,TRBV10-3,CAISEYSLEAFF
TRBD1,TRBV20-1,CSASDRFQETQYF
NA,TRBV12-3/TRBV12-4,CASSLGWVQETQYF